The rows below give T cell receptor beta chains drawn from one sample of a study of T cells in Graves' hyperthyroidism and ophthalmopathy. TCRdb ran MiXCR on the multiplex PCR reads and lists one entry per CDR3 protein. The sample lists 500,000 or so distinct CDR3 sequences; roughly 15% were seen once. The sequencing input was blood. The source of these receptors is a woman aged 25 to 39 with Graves' ophthalmopathy. Each CDR3 is given with its conserved first and last residue.

J gene: TRBJ2-2; V gene: TRBV5-1; CDR3 protein: CASSLDQIGELFF
J gene: TRBJ1-5; V gene: TRBV20-1; CDR3 protein: CSAGMTGGGQPQHF
J gene: TRBJ2-1; V gene: TRBV7-2; CDR3 protein: CASSNSHAYNEQFF
J gene: TRBJ1-5; V gene: TRBV7-2; CDR3 protein: CASSPLRGRGHNQPQHF
J gene: TRBJ2-1; V gene: TRBV5-1; CDR3 protein: CASSLEEDHEQFF
J gene: TRBJ1-4; V gene: TRBV4-2; CDR3 protein: CASVLGGATNEKLFF
J gene: TRBJ2-7; V gene: TRBV20-1; CDR3 protein: CSARDWQSYEQYF
J gene: TRBJ1-6; V gene: TRBV12-3/TRBV12-4; CDR3 protein: CASNKGGENSPLHF
J gene: TRBJ2-2; V gene: TRBV19; CDR3 protein: CASSIAGVTGELFF
J gene: TRBJ2-1; V gene: TRBV7-3; CDR3 protein: CASSPRGPSIYNEQFF
J gene: TRBJ2-7; V gene: TRBV6-1; CDR3 protein: CASSVASGRGVHEQYF
J gene: TRBJ2-7; V gene: TRBV28; CDR3 protein: CASSLDQPIYEQYF
J gene: TRBJ2-1; V gene: TRBV29-1; CDR3 protein: CSAPDIGQVEQFF
J gene: TRBJ2-3; V gene: TRBV7-2; CDR3 protein: CASSLVGVVSLTDTQYF
J gene: TRBJ2-7; V gene: TRBV18; CDR3 protein: CASSPPGLMTYEQYF
J gene: TRBJ1-5; V gene: TRBV12-3/TRBV12-4; CDR3 protein: CASTLRGNQPQHF
J gene: TRBJ2-7; V gene: TRBV2; CDR3 protein: CASRGLAGVLGEQYF
J gene: TRBJ1-4; V gene: TRBV30; CDR3 protein: CACDPVNEKLFF
J gene: TRBJ1-2; V gene: TRBV7-2; CDR3 protein: CASSLPTGGIHTF
J gene: TRBJ2-1; V gene: TRBV28; CDR3 protein: CATYRDAYNEQFF
J gene: TRBJ1-1; V gene: TRBV6-6; CDR3 protein: CASSYPGQGDTEAFF
J gene: TRBJ2-7; V gene: TRBV6-1; CDR3 protein: CASTPSGSYEQYF
J gene: TRBJ1-5; V gene: TRBV20-1; CDR3 protein: CSAIDRGNNQPQHF
J gene: TRBJ2-7; V gene: TRBV5-1; CDR3 protein: CASSLNSGTYEQYF
J gene: TRBJ2-3; V gene: TRBV7-2; CDR3 protein: CASSLGADRWTDTQYF
J gene: TRBJ2-7; V gene: TRBV7-2; CDR3 protein: CAGSDRQNYEQYF
J gene: TRBJ1-2; V gene: TRBV11-2; CDR3 protein: CASSLVGGSDGYTF
J gene: TRBJ2-1; V gene: TRBV7-2; CDR3 protein: CASSLGQGIYNEQFF
J gene: TRBJ2-7; V gene: TRBV28; CDR3 protein: CASKVPGQGAVEQYF
J gene: TRBJ2-3; V gene: TRBV7-3; CDR3 protein: CASSFFHWKMGGSSTDTQYF
J gene: TRBJ1-2; V gene: TRBV5-1; CDR3 protein: CASSLSGHYGYTF